The 25 T cell receptor beta chains reported below all come from one sample, sequenced in a study of graft-versus-host responses after intestinal transplantation. The protocol was immunoSEQ multiplex PCR, while the TCRdb copy is restricted to in-frame clones and leaves out a portion. This table has about 90,000 clones, 85% to 95% appearing once. These receptors' targets are unknown. The sample was unstimulated CD8+ T cells sorted from spleen or lymph node cells, taken before intestinal transplant. The receptors were gathered from a human donor who received an intestinal transplant.

V usage is TRBV30 and J usage is TRBJ2-7, with 9 positions matching TRBD1. Germline-derived CDR1 and CDR2 are GTSNPN and SVGIG (reference sequence). V shed 2 bases and J 3 bases; nucleotides not matched to a gene: 5. The CDR3 sequence is 14 residues long. CDR3 DNA: TGTGCCTGGAGTATAGGGACAGGGCGCTACGAGCAGTACTTC. This encodes CAWSIGTGRYEQYF.

The V and J genes are TRBV30 and TRBJ2-1, with D maybe TRBD2 (7 bases). Germline V gene lookup returns CDR1 GTSNPN and CDR2 SVGIG (reference sequence). This CDR3 contains 17 residues. V lost 0 bases, J lost 4 bases, and 19 bases lay in between. The CDR3 sequence: CAWSVLSGDYDYNEQFF. The CDR3 coding sequence is TGTGCCTGGAGTGTACTTTCAGGGGACTATGATTACAATGAGCAGTTCTTC. Full variable domain (missing parts from reference TRBV30 and TRBJ2-1): SQTIHQWPATLVQPVGSPLSLECTVEGTSNPNLYWYRQAAGRGLQLLFYSVGIGQISSEVPQNLSASRPQDRQFILSSKKLLLSDSGFYLCAWSVLSGDYDYNEQFFGPGTRLTVL.

V and J are TRBV6-5 and TRBJ2-3, with TRBD2 matching 9 bases. V lost 4 bases, J lost 5 bases, and 7 bases stayed unmatched. There are 15 residues in the CDR3. CDR1 is MNHEY and CDR2 is SVGAGI in the germline V gene. The CDR3 spells CASSFERGEGDTQYF. The CDR3 bases are TGTGCCAGCAGTTTTGAGCGGGGGGAGGGAGATACGCAGTATTTT.

V usage is TRBV19 and J usage is TRBJ2-3; D is uncertain. Germline values: CDR1 LNHDA, CDR2 SQIVND (reference sequence). The CDR3 loop spans 14 amino acids. The V gene lost 9 bases and the J gene lost 1 base, with 14 bases spanning the gap. The CDR3, as DNA: TGTGCCAGCAGTTTAGTTGGAGGCACAGATACGCAGTATTTT. It yields the protein CASSLVGGTDTQYF.

The chain couples TRBV4-1 to TRBJ2-7, with 15 bases lining up with TRBD2. The CDR3 contains 19 residues. The J segment lost 0 bases and the V segment lost 0 bases, leaving 6 bases of the junction unmatched. CDR1 MGHRA and CDR2 YSYEKL come from the germline V gene. CDR3 bases: TGCGCCAGCAGCCAAGAATTGGGACTAGCGGGAGGAAGCTCCTACGAGCAGTACTTC. Translation gives CASSQELGLAGGSSYEQYF.

V gene TRBV6-4 combines with J gene TRBJ1-6; D unclear. CDR3 size: 10 residues. Germline lookup yields CDR1 MRHNA and CDR2 SNTAGT. The V end lost 4 bases, the J end lost 19 bases, and 11 bases lay between the germline ends. Here the CDR3 DNA reads TGTGCCAGCAGTGTCTGCCGAGGACACTTT. Translating it yields CASSVCRGHF.

This chain uses TRBV28 with TRBJ1-1, with TRBD1 matching 9 bases. The V segment lost 6 bases and the J segment 5 bases; nucleotides outside the gene matches: 10. This CDR3 comprises 15 residues. CDR1 and CDR2 (germline): MDHEN, SYDVKM. CDR3 coding DNA: TGTGCCAGCAGCTACAGGGGGCTTAGAAGGACTGAAGCTTTCTTT. Residues: CASSYRGLRRTEAFF.

The CDR3 DNA is TGCAGTGCTCCGGTTGGGGCCGAAGCTTTCTTT. Its protein product is CSAPVGAEAFF. The chain links TRBV20-1 to TRBJ1-1; possible D gene TRBD1, 5 bases. The V and J ends lost 5 bases and 8 bases respectively, with 12 bases between them. CDR3 size: 11 residues. The germline V gene has CDR1 DFQATT and CDR2 SNEGSKA (reference sequence).

The J gene is TRBJ2-7, the V gene TRBV5-1, with TRBD1 identical over 10 bases. V shed 4 bases and J 4 bases; nucleotides not matched to a gene: 5. The germline V gene has CDR1 SGHRS and CDR2 YFSETQ. The CDR3 has 14 residues. The CDR3 region has the DNA TGCGCCAGCAGCCCCGGGACAGGGGAGTACGAGCAGTACTTC. Its translation: CASSPGTGEYEQYF.

CDR3 DNA sequence: TGCGCCAGCAGCCGGAAAACGGGAGTTTTAGAAGATACGCAGTATTTT. This gives the protein CASSRKTGVLEDTQYF. The chain recombines TRBV4-1 with TRBJ2-3, with a possible D match to TRBD2 (6 bases). The CDR3 is made up of 16 amino acids. The V gene's germline CDR1 is MGHRA and CDR2 YSYEKL. Trimming shortened V by 4 bases and J by 5 bases, and 19 bases separated the two germline ends.

The J gene is TRBJ2-5, the V gene TRBV5-6; tentatively, D is TRBD1 (5 bases). This CDR3 is 15 amino acids long. The V gene lost 2 bases and the J gene lost 2 bases, with 13 bases spanning the gap. Germline assignment: CDR1 SGHDT and CDR2 YYEEEE. The CDR3 DNA reads as TGTGCCAGCAGCTTTTGGACAACCCATCAAGAGACCCAGTACTTC. The encoded protein is CASSFWTTHQETQYF.

V gene TRBV13 combines with J gene TRBJ2-7; a possible D gene is TRBD2 (6 bases). CDR1 is PRHDT, CDR2 FYEKMQ, per germline (reference sequence). V was shortened by 1 base and J by 7 bases, with 17 bases between the two germline ends. The CDR3 sequence is 15 residues long. The CDR3 is CASSLDLEHGGEQYF. In nucleotides, the CDR3 is TGTGCCAGCAGCTTAGACCTCGAACATGGGGGGGAGCAGTACTTC. The complete variable domain, with remaining parts taken from reference TRBV13 and TRBJ2-7, reads AAGVIQSPRHLIKEKRETATLKCYPIPRHDTVYWYQQGPGQDPQFLISFYEKMQSDKGSIPDRFSAQQFSDYHSELNMSSLELGDSALYFCASSLDLEHGGEQYFGPGTRLTVT.

The V call is TRBV2, the J call TRBJ1-1, with D hard to call. From germline, CDR1 is SNHLY and CDR2 FYNNEI. Trimming removed 1 base at V and 6 bases at J, with 15 bases between. This CDR3 comprises 15 residues. The CDR3 DNA reads as TGTGCCAGCAGTGAAGTGGTTGAGGGTCCGGCTGAAGCTTTCTTT. It specifies CASSEVVEGPAEAFF.

The chain has TRBV7-9 and TRBJ2-7; TRBD1 aligns across 7 bases. This CDR3 has 15 amino acids. From germline, CDR1 is SEHNR and CDR2 FQNEAQ (reference sequence). Losses at the gene ends were 4 bases for V and 2 bases for J; bases not matched to a gene: 8. The CDR3 spells CASSSRDRRTYEQYF. In nucleotides, the CDR3 is TGTGCCAGCAGCTCCCGGGACAGAAGGACCTACGAGCAGTACTTC.

The rearrangement uses TRBV29-1 and TRBJ2-2; 7 bases are a match to TRBD2. The V gene end was trimmed by 5 bases and the J gene end by 3 bases; junction bases not matched to a gene: 3. Germline-derived CDR1 and CDR2 are SQVTM and ANQGSEA. This CDR3 comprises 13 residues. CDR3 amino acids: CSVLGRDTGELFF. For the CDR3, the DNA is TGCAGCGTTCTAGGGAGGGACACCGGGGAGCTGTTTTTT.

DNA of the CDR3: TGTGCCAGCAGCTTCGCCGGGACAGGGACCACTGAAGCTTTCTTT. This codes for CASSFAGTGTTEAFF. The rearrangement joins TRBV5-6 to TRBJ1-1; 9 bases match TRBD1. V lost 2 bases to trimming and J lost 4 bases; unmatched junction nucleotides: 6. The CDR3 length is 15 residues. Germline CDR1 and CDR2: SGHDT and YYEEEE.

The V gene is TRBV19, the J gene TRBJ1-2; a possible D gene is TRBD1 (5 bases). This CDR3 is 12 amino acids long. Germline V gene lookup returns CDR1 LNHDA and CDR2 SQIVND (reference sequence). V was shortened by 1 base and J by 6 bases, with 6 bases between the two germline ends. CDR3 residues: CASSIGQNGYTF. CDR3 DNA sequence: TGTGCCAGTAGTATAGGACAGAATGGCTACACCTTC.

This chain joins TRBV27 and TRBJ2-3; possible D gene TRBD2, 6 bases. The CDR3 length is 14 residues. Between the trimmed V and J ends, which lost 2 bases and 10 bases, there was a span of 16 bases. CDR1 and CDR2 from the germline V gene are MNHEY and SMNVEV (reference sequence). The CDR3 spells CASSLNLEGGAQYF. In nucleotides, the CDR3 is TGTGCCAGCAGTTTAAATCTCGAAGGCGGGGCGCAGTATTTT.

This sequence joins TRBV2 and TRBJ2-1, with D possibly matching TRBD2 (6 bases). V lost 9 bases and J 0 bases, leaving 15 bases between the germline ends. Germline-derived CDR1 and CDR2 are SNHLY and FYNNEI. This CDR3 contains 15 residues. This CDR3 reads CARRVSGSSYNEQFF. Here the CDR3 DNA reads TGTGCCAGGAGGGTTAGCGGAAGCTCCTACAATGAGCAGTTCTTC.

This sequence joins TRBV7-9 and TRBJ2-2; no firm D call. The CDR3 is 11 amino acids. Trimming removed 11 bases from V and 5 bases from J, with 9 bases in between. Germline V lookup: CDR1 SEHNR, CDR2 FQNEAQ (reference sequence). The CDR3 region has the DNA TGTGCCTCCCCGGGTACCGGGGAGCTGTTTTTT. Translation gives CASPGTGELFF.

This chain links TRBV2 with TRBJ2-1, with D possibly TRBD1 on 5 matching bases. The V gene's germline CDR1 is SNHLY and CDR2 FYNNEI. V was shortened by 5 bases and J by 4 bases, with 6 bases between the two germline ends. The CDR3 length is 12 residues. In DNA form, the CDR3 reads TGTGCCAGCAGTAGGGGATACAATGAGCAGTTCTTC. This encodes CASSRGYNEQFF.

The J gene is TRBJ2-2, the V gene TRBV4-3; tentatively, D is TRBD1 (8 bases). V was cut by 8 bases and J by 5 bases, with 18 bases left in between. Germline CDR1 and CDR2: LGHNA and YSLEER. This CDR3 is 15 amino acids long. CDR3 sequence: CASSPDRGGTGELFF. CDR3 coding DNA: TGCGCCAGCTCCCCAGACAGGGGAGGGACCGGGGAGCTGTTTTTT.

CDR3 sequence reads: CASSTTGVQPQHF. For the CDR3, the DNA is TGTGCCAGCAGTACCACAGGGGTCCAGCCCCAGCATTTT. The genes are TRBV27 and TRBJ1-5; TRBD1 matches at 7 bases. Germline CDR1 reads MNHEY; CDR2 reads SMNVEV (reference sequence). CDR3 size: 13 residues. With V trimmed by 5 bases and J by 7 bases, 5 bases remained unmatched.

This clone was recorded a few times. CDR3 coding DNA: TGCGCCAGCAGCAACCAGGGAGGAAACACCATATATTTT. Translation: CASSNQGGNTIYF. The gene calls are TRBV4-1 and TRBJ1-3, with D maybe TRBD1 (5 bases). Germline V gene lookup returns CDR1 MGHRA and CDR2 YSYEKL. This CDR3 region has 13 residues. V shed 5 bases and J shed 4 bases, with 9 bases lying between them.

V and J are TRBV6-6 and TRBJ1-2; TRBD1 agrees at 9 bases. The CDR3 runs to 14 residues. The germline CDR1 and CDR2 sequences are MNHNY and SVGAGI (reference sequence). The J segment lost 6 bases and the V segment lost 2 bases, leaving 4 bases of the junction unmatched. The CDR3 loop reads CASSYDDRGDGYTF. DNA of the CDR3: TGTGCCAGCAGTTACGACGACAGGGGGGATGGCTACACCTTC.